Presented here are 11 T cell receptor beta chains from one specimen sequenced in a study of blood T cell repertoires in COVID-19. The assay was immunoSEQ multiplex PCR, and TCRdb's table has in-frame clones only and misses some. Of approximately 190,000 clones listed, about 81% are singletons. What was sequenced was peripheral blood. The source of these receptors is a man under 40 with active or convalescent COVID-19.

This rearrangement joins TRBV19 to TRBJ1-5, with 8 bases fitting TRBD1. This CDR3 is built from 15 residues. The V gene's germline CDR1 is LNHDA and CDR2 SQIVND (reference sequence). The V segment lost 4 bases and the J segment 7 bases; nucleotides outside the gene matches: 9. The chain's CDR3 is CASSTGQGYRQPQHF. As DNA, the CDR3 is TGTGCCAGTAGTACCGGACAGGGATATCGGCAGCCCCAGCATTTT.

The genes are TRBV4-2 and TRBJ1-1; TRBD1 is a possible D gene (5 bases). Deletions cut 3 bases from V and 4 bases from J, with 24 bases between. This CDR3 region has 18 residues. CDR1 LGHNA and CDR2 YNFKEQ come from the germline V gene. The CDR3 region is CASSQLYPRVGESTEAFF. CDR3 DNA sequence: TGTGCCAGCAGCCAGCTGTATCCCAGGGTAGGTGAGAGCACTGAAGCTTTCTTT.

A few counts support this clone. CDR3 amino acids: CASSLTAAGAWNEQFF. CDR3 sequence (DNA): TGTGCCAGCAGCTTAACAGCAGCGGGGGCCTGGAATGAGCAGTTCTTC. The V and J genes are TRBV7-3 and TRBJ2-1, with TRBD2 identical over 8 bases. Looked up from germline, CDR1 is SGHTA and CDR2 is FQGTGA. J lost 7 bases, V lost 0 bases, and 8 bases had no gene match. There are 16 residues in the CDR3.

The V call is TRBV11-2, the J call TRBJ1-4, with D possibly TRBD1 on 6 matching bases. Trimming removed 8 bases at V and 1 base at J, with 11 bases between. Germline CDR1 is SGHAT and CDR2 is FQNNGV. This CDR3 spans 14 amino acids. CDR3 sequence reads: CASAQDRTNEKLFF. For the CDR3, the DNA is TGTGCCAGCGCTCAGGACAGAACTAATGAAAAACTGTTTTTT.

The chain recombines TRBV6-5 with TRBJ1-4; 7 bases are a match to TRBD1. This CDR3 is 14 amino acids long. V trimming: 6 bases; J trimming: 7 bases; junction bases outside the gene matches: 8. Germline lookup yields CDR1 MNHEY and CDR2 SVGAGI. The CDR3 loop reads CASSGRGLGEKLFF. Here the CDR3 DNA reads TGTGCCAGCAGCGGAAGGGGGCTGGGTGAAAAACTGTTTTTT.

The chain links TRBV30 to TRBJ1-2; D is undetermined. The CDR3 runs to 14 residues. Per the germline V gene, CDR1 is GTSNPN and CDR2 is SVGIG (reference sequence). V dropped 0 bases and J dropped 3 bases, with 11 bases sitting between them. CDR3 protein: CAWSVSRGYYGYTF. In DNA form, the CDR3 reads TGTGCCTGGAGTGTAAGTAGAGGATACTATGGCTACACCTTC. Combining the CDR3 with reference TRBV30 and TRBJ1-2 gives the whole variable domain SQTIHQWPATLVQPVGSPLSLECTVEGTSNPNLYWYRQAAGRGLQLLFYSVGIGQISSEVPQNLSASRPQDRQFILSSKKLLLSDSGFYLCAWSVSRGYYGYTFGSGTRLTVV.

The chain couples TRBV30 to TRBJ1-4, with 11 positions matching TRBD1. The V segment lost 2 bases and the J segment 7 bases; nucleotides outside the gene matches: 15. The CDR3 has 18 residues. Germline loops: CDR1 GTSNPN, CDR2 SVGIG (reference sequence). CDR3 nucleotides: TGTGCCTGGAGTCTCAGGAAGGGACAGGGGGTGGGCGGTGAAAAACTGTTTTTT. It specifies CAWSLRKGQGVGGEKLFF.

This sequence joins TRBV5-8 and TRBJ1-2; 9 nucleotides agree with TRBD1. With V trimmed by 2 bases and J by 4 bases, 6 bases remained unmatched. CDR1 SGHTS and CDR2 YDEGEE come from the germline V gene. The CDR3 extends over 15 amino acids. In DNA, the CDR3 is TGTGCCAGCAGCTTTTCCGGGACAGGGAGCTATGGCTACACCTTC. Its protein product is CASSFSGTGSYGYTF. The full variable domain, its missing parts supplied by reference TRBV5-8 and TRBJ1-2, is EAGVTQSPTHLIKTRGQQATLRCSPISGHTSVYWYQQALGLGLQFLLWYDEGEERNRGNFPPRFSGRQFPNYSSELNVNALELEDSALYLCASSFSGTGSYGYTFGSGTRLTVV.

Regarding this clone: This CDR3 is also generated by other DNA sequences in the sample. The rearrangement uses TRBV3-1 (or the pseudogene TRBV3-2) and TRBJ2-3, with D possibly matching TRBD2 (7 bases). There are 16 residues in the CDR3. Trimming pared 0 bases from V and 3 bases from J, leaving 13 bases between. The germline V gene has CDR1 LGHDT and CDR2 YNNKEL (reference sequence). The CDR3 DNA is TGTGCCAGCAGCCAAGATGGGGGAGGGGGGACAGATACGCAGTATTTT. Its protein product is CASSQDGGGGTDTQYF.

V gene TRBV4-1 combines with J gene TRBJ1-4; tentative D call: TRBD1 (6 bases). V dropped 1 base and J dropped 5 bases, with 14 bases sitting between them. CDR1 is MGHRA, CDR2 YSYEKL, per germline. The CDR3 is 16 residues long. The CDR3 loop reads CASSQATGQGNEKLFF. Here the CDR3 DNA reads TGCGCCAGCAGCCAAGCTACAGGTCAGGGGAATGAAAAACTGTTTTTT.

V gene TRBV2 combines with J gene TRBJ1-6; unclear D gene. The CDR3 totals 14 residues. The V end was cut by 2 bases, the J end by 5 bases, with 7 bases between. Germline assignment: CDR1 SNHLY and CDR2 FYNNEI. The CDR3 spells CASSELVDNSPLHF. The CDR3 region has the DNA TGTGCCAGCAGTGAATTGGTAGATAATTCACCCCTCCACTTT. Filled out from reference TRBV2 and TRBJ1-6, the complete variable domain reads EPEVTQTPSHQVTQMGQEVILRCVPISNHLYFYWYRQILGQKVEFLVSFYNNEISEKSEIFDDQFSVERPDGSNFTLKIRSTKLEDSAMYFCASSELVDNSPLHFGNGTRLTVT.